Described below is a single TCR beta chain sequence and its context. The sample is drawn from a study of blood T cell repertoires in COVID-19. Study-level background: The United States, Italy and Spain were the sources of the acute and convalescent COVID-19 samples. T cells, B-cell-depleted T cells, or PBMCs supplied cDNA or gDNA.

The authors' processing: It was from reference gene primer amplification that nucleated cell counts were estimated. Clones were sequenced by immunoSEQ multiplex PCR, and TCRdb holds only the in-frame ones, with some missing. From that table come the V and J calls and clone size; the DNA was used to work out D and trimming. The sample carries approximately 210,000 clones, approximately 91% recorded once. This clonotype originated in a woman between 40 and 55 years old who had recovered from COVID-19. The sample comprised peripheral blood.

CDR3 sequence (DNA): TGTGCCAGTAGTTTGAGCCTAGCGGGAGTTGGAGAGACCCAGTACTTC. It encodes CASSLSLAGVGETQYF. The chain uses TRBV19 and TRBJ2-5; the match to TRBD2 covers 10 bases. This CDR3 is 16 amino acids long. Germline trimming cut 5 bases from V and 4 bases from J; bases unmatched to any gene: 10. CDR1 LNHDA and CDR2 SQIVND come from the germline V gene (reference sequence).